A selection of T cell receptor beta chains follows, all from one sample in a study of blood T cell repertoires in COVID-19. TCRdb's copy holds only in-frame clones and misses some; the assay was immunoSEQ multiplex PCR. The table shows 200,000 to 250,000 clones, with around 86% occurring only once. The specimen sequenced was peripheral blood. The source of these receptors is an elderly man with acute or convalescent COVID-19. Both conserved end residues are part of each CDR3. Fields, in order: clone size, CDR3 length, V gene, D gene, J gene, CDR3 DNA, CDR3 protein. D genes are given only for firm matches. Size tells how often a clone was seen (once, few, many) or the class of an expanded clone, and some rows leave it out.

clone size: -
CDR3 length: 16
V gene: TRBV28
D gene: TRBD1
J gene: TRBJ2-7
CDR3 DNA: TGTGCCAGCAGATCCCGCCGGGACAGGATAATGTACGAGCAGTACTTC
CDR3 protein: CASRSRRDRIMYEQYF

clone size: -
CDR3 length: 14
V gene: TRBV14
D gene: TRBD2
J gene: TRBJ2-1
CDR3 DNA: TGTGCCAGCAGAGCTAGCGGGAGTGGCAATGAGCAGTTCTTC
CDR3 protein: CASRASGSGNEQFF

clone size: once
CDR3 length: 18
V gene: TRBV19
D gene: TRBD1
J gene: TRBJ1-5
CDR3 DNA: TGTGCCAGTAGTATTACCTCCGGCGGGACAGGGCTAAGTCAGCCCCAGCATTTT
CDR3 protein: CASSITSGGTGLSQPQHF

clone size: -
CDR3 length: 14
V gene: TRBV28
D gene: -
J gene: TRBJ2-5
CDR3 DNA: TGTGCCAGCAGTTGGACAGGGTCCGGGAGGTCCCAGTACTTC
CDR3 protein: CASSWTGSGRSQYF

clone size: few
CDR3 length: 13
V gene: TRBV21-1
D gene: -
J gene: TRBJ2-2
CDR3 DNA: TGTGCCAGCAGGTGGGACTCCCCGGGGGAGCTGTTTTTT
CDR3 protein: CASRWDSPGELFF

clone size: many
CDR3 length: 12
V gene: TRBV29-1
D gene: TRBD1
J gene: TRBJ2-3
CDR3 DNA: TGCAGCGTCACAGGGGGCATGGATACGCAGTATTTT
CDR3 protein: CSVTGGMDTQYF

clone size: -
CDR3 length: 18
V gene: TRBV28
D gene: -
J gene: TRBJ2-4
CDR3 DNA: TGTGCCAGCAGTCCCTCGGGTTTCGGGGGTTTAGCCAAAAACATTCAGTACTTC
CDR3 protein: CASSPSGFGGLAKNIQYF

clone size: -
CDR3 length: 15
V gene: TRBV13
D gene: TRBD2
J gene: TRBJ2-7
CDR3 DNA: TGTGCCAGCAGCCCCGGGACTAGCGGGAGCCACGAGCAGTACTTC
CDR3 protein: CASSPGTSGSHEQYF

clone size: -
CDR3 length: 15
V gene: TRBV6-5
D gene: TRBD2
J gene: TRBJ2-1
CDR3 DNA: TGTGCCAGCAGACCTACTAGCGCGTATTACAATGAGCAGTTCTTC
CDR3 protein: CASRPTSAYYNEQFF

clone size: -
CDR3 length: 17
V gene: TRBV4-2
D gene: -
J gene: TRBJ1-4
CDR3 DNA: TGTGCCAGCAGCCAAGATCGGGGGGCCTCAACTAATGAAAAACTGTTTTTT
CDR3 protein: CASSQDRGASTNEKLFF

clone size: -
CDR3 length: 14
V gene: TRBV7-8
D gene: TRBD1
J gene: TRBJ1-2
CDR3 DNA: TGTGCCAGCAGCAGACGGGACAGGGTTTATGGCTACACCTTC
CDR3 protein: CASSRRDRVYGYTF

clone size: few
CDR3 length: 16
V gene: TRBV7-2
D gene: TRBD2
J gene: TRBJ2-4
CDR3 DNA: TGTGCCAGCAGCTTGACTAGCGGGGTAGCCAAAAACATTCAGTACTTC
CDR3 protein: CASSLTSGVAKNIQYF

clone size: once
CDR3 length: 12
V gene: TRBV29-1
D gene: TRBD1
J gene: TRBJ1-2
CDR3 DNA: TGCAGCGTTCCAGGGACAGGGGGAGGCTACACCTTC
CDR3 protein: CSVPGTGGGYTF

clone size: -
CDR3 length: 19
V gene: TRBV5-1
D gene: TRBD1
J gene: TRBJ2-7
CDR3 DNA: TGCGCCAGCAGCTTGGCCCCGTTTTTCGGGACAGGGGGCGGTTACGAGCAGTACTTC
CDR3 protein: CASSLAPFFGTGGGYEQYF

clone size: -
CDR3 length: 15
V gene: TRBV5-4
D gene: TRBD2
J gene: TRBJ2-5
CDR3 DNA: TGTGCCAGCAGCTTGGGACTAGCGGGAGGTGAGACCCAGTACTTC
CDR3 protein: CASSLGLAGGETQYF

clone size: -
CDR3 length: 15
V gene: TRBV24-1
D gene: TRBD1
J gene: TRBJ1-4
CDR3 DNA: TGTGCCACCAGTGACGGGACAGGGGGCGGTGAAAAACTGTTTTTT
CDR3 protein: CATSDGTGGGEKLFF

clone size: -
CDR3 length: 15
V gene: TRBV18
D gene: TRBD1
J gene: TRBJ2-1
CDR3 DNA: TGTGCCAGCTCACCACCACAGGGGGCTGGCAATGAGCAGTTCTTC
CDR3 protein: CASSPPQGAGNEQFF

clone size: -
CDR3 length: 20
V gene: TRBV28
D gene: -
J gene: TRBJ1-2
CDR3 DNA: TGTGCCAGCAGTTCGCCATTAGGTGCGGGTCAGGTAGCGCCTAACTATGGCTACACCTTC
CDR3 protein: CASSSPLGAGQVAPNYGYTF

clone size: -
CDR3 length: 12
V gene: TRBV7-6
D gene: -
J gene: TRBJ2-7
CDR3 DNA: TGTGCCAGCAGCTTACAGGGAGGCACGCAGTACTTC
CDR3 protein: CASSLQGGTQYF

clone size: -
CDR3 length: 15
V gene: TRBV7-2
D gene: TRBD1
J gene: TRBJ2-5
CDR3 DNA: TGTGCCAGCAGCACAAAACGACAGGGTCGAGAGACCCAGTACTTC
CDR3 protein: CASSTKRQGRETQYF

clone size: -
CDR3 length: 13
V gene: TRBV7-2
D gene: -
J gene: TRBJ2-2
CDR3 DNA: TGTGCCAGCAGACTCGACACCACCGGGGAGCTGTTTTTT
CDR3 protein: CASRLDTTGELFF

clone size: -
CDR3 length: 16
V gene: TRBV3-1/TRBV3-2
D gene: -
J gene: TRBJ1-3
CDR3 DNA: TGTGCCAGCAGCCAAGAGGCGGTACTCTCTGGAAACACCATATATTTT
CDR3 protein: CASSQEAVLSGNTIYF

clone size: -
CDR3 length: 15
V gene: TRBV19
D gene: -
J gene: TRBJ1-5
CDR3 DNA: TGTGCCAGTCGCCCTGAAGCGGGTAGAAATCAGCCCCAGCATTTT
CDR3 protein: CASRPEAGRNQPQHF

clone size: -
CDR3 length: 19
V gene: TRBV21-1
D gene: -
J gene: TRBJ2-3
CDR3 DNA: TGTGCCAGCAGCAAAGTGGCTGGGACTAGCGGGAGCATCACAGATACGCAGTATTTT
CDR3 protein: CASSKVAGTSGSITDTQYF

clone size: -
CDR3 length: 13
V gene: TRBV29-1
D gene: TRBD1
J gene: TRBJ1-3
CDR3 DNA: TGCAGCGTTACCGACAGGGCTGGAAACACCATATATTTT
CDR3 protein: CSVTDRAGNTIYF

clone size: -
CDR3 length: 14
V gene: TRBV27
D gene: -
J gene: TRBJ2-7
CDR3 DNA: TGTGCCAGCAGTTTATCGGCAGGGAACTACGAGCAGTACTTC
CDR3 protein: CASSLSAGNYEQYF

clone size: -
CDR3 length: 16
V gene: TRBV5-1
D gene: TRBD2
J gene: TRBJ2-1
CDR3 DNA: TGCGCCCGCCGGCCGGGGGGGGCGGCCTCCTACAATGAGCAGTTCTTC
CDR3 protein: CARRPGGAASYNEQFF

clone size: -
CDR3 length: 15
V gene: TRBV5-1
D gene: -
J gene: TRBJ1-4
CDR3 DNA: TGCGCCAGCAGCGTGACAGGACCCCCGCTAGGAAAACTGTTTTTT
CDR3 protein: CASSVTGPPLGKLFF

clone size: -
CDR3 length: 15
V gene: TRBV27
D gene: TRBD1
J gene: TRBJ2-3
CDR3 DNA: TGTGCCAGCAGACTGGACAGGACTAGCACAGATACGCAGTATTTT
CDR3 protein: CASRLDRTSTDTQYF

clone size: -
CDR3 length: 13
V gene: TRBV2
D gene: -
J gene: TRBJ1-2
CDR3 DNA: TGTGCCAGCGGAGCTGGGGGGAACTATGGCTACACCTTC
CDR3 protein: CASGAGGNYGYTF

clone size: -
CDR3 length: 15
V gene: TRBV5-1
D gene: TRBD1
J gene: TRBJ2-7
CDR3 DNA: TGCGCCAGCAGCAGGAGGGGACAGGGGGCCTACGAGCAGTACTTC
CDR3 protein: CASSRRGQGAYEQYF

clone size: once
CDR3 length: 15
V gene: TRBV6-5
D gene: TRBD2
J gene: TRBJ2-1
CDR3 DNA: TGTGCCAGCAGTACACTAGCGGGAGGGACCAATGAGCAGTTCTTC
CDR3 protein: CASSTLAGGTNEQFF

clone size: -
CDR3 length: 15
V gene: TRBV10-3
D gene: -
J gene: TRBJ2-5
CDR3 DNA: TGTGCCATCAGTCCAGCTGCCAGGGGTGGGGAGACCCAGTACTTC
CDR3 protein: CAISPAARGGETQYF

clone size: -
CDR3 length: 16
V gene: TRBV19
D gene: TRBD2
J gene: TRBJ2-1
CDR3 DNA: TGTGCCAGTAGTTCGGTCGGCGGGAGGTTGTACAATGAGCAGTTCTTC
CDR3 protein: CASSSVGGRLYNEQFF

clone size: -
CDR3 length: 16
V gene: TRBV11-2
D gene: -
J gene: TRBJ2-7
CDR3 DNA: TGTGCCAGCAGCTTCGCCCTGGGGGGACAGTCGTCCGAGCAGTACTTC
CDR3 protein: CASSFALGGQSSEQYF

clone size: -
CDR3 length: 13
V gene: TRBV18
D gene: -
J gene: TRBJ2-5
CDR3 DNA: TGTGCCAGCTCACCAGCCAGTCAAGAGACCCAGTACTTC
CDR3 protein: CASSPASQETQYF

clone size: -
CDR3 length: 15
V gene: TRBV19
D gene: -
J gene: TRBJ2-1
CDR3 DNA: TGTGCCAGTAGGCGGACAGGTCGGGAGAGAGGACCGCAGTTCTTC
CDR3 protein: CASRRTGRERGPQFF

clone size: -
CDR3 length: 15
V gene: TRBV30
D gene: TRBD1
J gene: TRBJ1-5
CDR3 DNA: TGTGCCTGGGGGACACAGGGGTGGAGCAATCAGCCCCAGCATTTT
CDR3 protein: CAWGTQGWSNQPQHF

clone size: -
CDR3 length: 14
V gene: TRBV4-1
D gene: TRBD1
J gene: TRBJ2-7
CDR3 DNA: TGCGCCAGCAGCCCGTGGACAGGGAGGAACGAGCAGTACTTC
CDR3 protein: CASSPWTGRNEQYF

clone size: -
CDR3 length: 15
V gene: TRBV18
D gene: TRBD1
J gene: TRBJ1-6
CDR3 DNA: TGTGCCAGCTCACCACGGACAGGGGATAATTCACCCCTCCACTTT
CDR3 protein: CASSPRTGDNSPLHF

clone size: -
CDR3 length: 18
V gene: TRBV28
D gene: -
J gene: TRBJ2-5
CDR3 DNA: TGTGCCAGCAGTTTGGGGCCCGACTCCCCAATGGGACAAGAGACCCAGTACTTC
CDR3 protein: CASSLGPDSPMGQETQYF

clone size: -
CDR3 length: 13
V gene: TRBV27
D gene: -
J gene: TRBJ1-1
CDR3 DNA: TGTGCCAGCAGTGCACAGGATCGACCTGAAGCTTTCTTT
CDR3 protein: CASSAQDRPEAFF

clone size: once
CDR3 length: 13
V gene: TRBV3-1/TRBV3-2
D gene: -
J gene: TRBJ1-1
CDR3 DNA: TGTGCCAGCAGCCAGAGACAGGCTACTGAAGCTTTCTTT
CDR3 protein: CASSQRQATEAFF

clone size: -
CDR3 length: 15
V gene: TRBV19
D gene: TRBD1
J gene: TRBJ1-6
CDR3 DNA: TGTGCCAGTATGGACAGGGGAGGCTTTAATTCACCCCTCCACTTT
CDR3 protein: CASMDRGGFNSPLHF

clone size: -
CDR3 length: 17
V gene: TRBV6-2/TRBV6-3
D gene: -
J gene: TRBJ1-1
CDR3 DNA: TGTGCCAGCAGTTACTTTTGGGGGGGGACTATGAACACTGAAGCTTTCTTT
CDR3 protein: CASSYFWGGTMNTEAFF